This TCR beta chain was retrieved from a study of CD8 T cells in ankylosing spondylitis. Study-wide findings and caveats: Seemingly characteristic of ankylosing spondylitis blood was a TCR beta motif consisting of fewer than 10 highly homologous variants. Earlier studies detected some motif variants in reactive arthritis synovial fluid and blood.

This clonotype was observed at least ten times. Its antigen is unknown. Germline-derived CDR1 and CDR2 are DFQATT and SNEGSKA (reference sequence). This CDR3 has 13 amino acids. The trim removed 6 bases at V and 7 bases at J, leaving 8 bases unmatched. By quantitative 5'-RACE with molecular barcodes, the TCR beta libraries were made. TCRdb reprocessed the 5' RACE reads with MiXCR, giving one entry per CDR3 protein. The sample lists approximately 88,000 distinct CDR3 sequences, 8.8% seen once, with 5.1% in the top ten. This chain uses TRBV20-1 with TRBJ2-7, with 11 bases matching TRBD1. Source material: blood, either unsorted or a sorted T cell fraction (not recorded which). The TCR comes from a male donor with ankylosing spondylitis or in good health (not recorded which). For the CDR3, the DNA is TGCAGTGCCGCCCCGGACAGGGGGCGAGAGCAGTACTTC. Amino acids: CSAAPDRGREQYF.